This T cell receptor (beta chain) was sequenced during a study of cytomegalovirus exposure and HLA in healthy donors. Whole-study findings and limits: Indistinguishable V segments such as TRBV6-2 and TRBV6-3 were excluded.

Concerning this clone itself: Its antigen is unidentified.

J lost 5 bases, V lost 0 bases, and 3 bases had no gene match. Germline lookup yields CDR1 SGHRS and CDR2 YFSETQ. This CDR3 region has 14 residues. The PCR made use of 60 Vbeta and 13 Jbeta primers. Sequencing was performed with immunoSEQ multiplex PCR; in TCRdb, only in-frame clones are kept and a portion is missing. This sample carries 70,000 or so clones, just over 65% of them seen once, and the ten largest clones take 10% to 11%. This sequence was found in a woman younger than 45 in good health and CMV-seronegative. Specimen: PBMCs. The rearrangement links TRBV5-1 to TRBJ2-3; 7 nucleotides match TRBD1. The CDR3 DNA sequence: TGCGCCAGCAGCTTGGAGGGGGCCGGAGATACGCAGTATTTT. Translation: CASSLEGAGDTQYF.